The subject of this entry is one T cell receptor beta chain. Its target is unknown. The data derive from a study of T cell responses to AZD1222 COVID-19 vaccine. Overall study findings and caveats: Only a handful of AZD1222 recipients were seropositive at baseline.

Trimming took off 1 base at V and 0 bases at J, with 12 bases between the two ends. The CDR3 is 16 residues long. Per the germline V gene, CDR1 is SGHVS and CDR2 is FNYEAQ. Repertoires were generated with immunoSEQ multiplex PCR, while TCRdb's copy carries only in-frame clones and drops some. The sample shows more than 110,000 clones, about 94% of them seen only once. Sequencing used peripheral blood, obtained on day 0 of AZD1222 vaccination. The chain is built from TRBV7-6 and TRBJ1-1; D is unclear. This clonotype was obtained from an adult in good health. DNA for the CDR3: TGTGCCAGCAGCTTAGAGGGCGGACGGCTGAACACTGAAGCTTTCTTT. It encodes CASSLEGGRLNTEAFF.